The 13 T cell receptor beta chains below come from one sample, sequenced in a study of T cells in Graves' hyperthyroidism and ophthalmopathy. Authors of the study amplified TCR beta CDR3 regions from RNA transcripts. HTBI primers were used for first-round RT-PCR of the TCR CDR3. MiXCR, run by TCRdb on the multiplex PCR reads, gives a single entry per CDR3 protein. The table records 300,000 to 450,000 distinct CDR3 sequences, 18% of them present only once. The sequencing input was blood. Receptors were obtained from a woman in her 40s with Graves' ophthalmopathy.

The gene calls are TRBV7-2 and TRBJ2-4; 10 bases are shared with TRBD1. Germline V gene lookup returns CDR1 SGHTA and CDR2 FQGNSA. The V and J ends lost 0 bases and 6 bases, in that order; junction bases with no gene match: 11. This CDR3 region has 18 residues. The CDR3 spells CASSLAGPSGTGANIQYF. The CDR3 bases are TGTGCCAGCAGCTTAGCCGGCCCGTCCGGGACAGGGGCAAACATTCAGTACTTC.

This clonotype was observed many times. The genes are TRBV10-3 and TRBJ2-2, with D perhaps TRBD1 (5 bases). CDR1 is ENHRY, CDR2 SYGVKD, per germline. V lost 7 bases and J 7 bases, leaving 13 bases between the germline ends. The CDR3 spans 13 residues. Written as DNA, the CDR3 is TGTGCCATCACCCAGGACACAAACGGGGAGCTGTTTTTT. Translating gives CAITQDTNGELFF.

CDR3 coding DNA: TGTGCCAGCAGTTACTGGTCAGGGGAGGAGACCCAGTACTTC. It translates to CASSYWSGEETQYF. V and J are TRBV6-5 and TRBJ2-5; the D gene is possibly TRBD1 (6 bases). The CDR3 totals 14 residues. Trimming pared 1 base from V and 5 bases from J, leaving 11 bases between. Germline CDR1 is MNHEY and CDR2 is SVGAGI.

Many counts were recorded for this clonotype. CDR3 in amino acids: CASSNRDRGRAYGYTF. CDR3 DNA sequence: TGTGCCAGCAGTAACCGGGACAGGGGGCGAGCCTATGGCTACACCTTC. V usage is TRBV2 and J usage is TRBJ1-2, with 12 nucleotides matching TRBD1. This CDR3 contains 16 residues. The V gene end was trimmed by 5 bases and the J gene end by 4 bases; junction bases not matched to a gene: 8. Germline assignment: CDR1 SNHLY and CDR2 FYNNEI.

This clonotype was counted many times. This rearrangement joins TRBV9 to TRBJ2-7; D might be TRBD1 or TRBD2, each matching 5 bases. V shed 0 bases and J shed 0 bases, with 10 bases lying between them. The CDR3 loop spans 15 amino acids. Germline lookup yields CDR1 SGDLS and CDR2 YYNGEE. The CDR3 is CASSVGSGSSYEQYF. The CDR3, as DNA: TGTGCCAGCAGCGTAGGGTCAGGGAGCTCCTACGAGCAGTACTTC.

There are many counts of this clonotype. V usage is TRBV28 and J usage is TRBJ2-4; no firm D call. V shed 3 bases and J shed 1 base, with 13 bases lying between them. Germline CDR1 MDHEN, CDR2 SYDVKM. This CDR3 region has 16 residues. CDR3 protein: CASSFLGLGAKNIQYF. The DNA for the CDR3 is TGTGCCAGCAGTTTCTTGGGTTTGGGGGCCAAAAACATTCAGTACTTC.

In its sample, this clonotype was seen many times. This sequence joins TRBV11-1 and TRBJ2-7; D is possibly TRBD2 (6 bases). The CDR3 is 12 residues long. Trimming removed 5 bases at V and 4 bases at J, with 9 bases between. The germline CDR1 and CDR2 sequences are SGHAT and FQDESV (reference sequence). The CDR3 DNA reads as TGTGCCAGCAGCGAGGGACTGTACGAGCAGTACTTC. Protein sequence: CASSEGLYEQYF.

This clonotype was seen ten or more times. The chain carries TRBV11-2 and TRBJ2-7; 10 bases map to TRBD2. This CDR3 has 13 amino acids. V trimming: 6 bases; J trimming: 5 bases; junction bases outside the gene matches: 4. CDR1 and CDR2 from the germline V gene are SGHAT and FQNNGV. CDR3 nucleotide sequence: TGTGCCAGCAGACCACTAGCGGGAAACGAGCAGTACTTC. Protein sequence: CASRPLAGNEQYF.

This clonotype was counted many times. This sequence joins TRBV12-3 or TRBV12-4 and TRBJ1-1; 11 bases align to TRBD1. This CDR3 is 15 amino acids long. With 6 bases clipped from V and 7 bases from J, the junction kept 10 bases outside the gene matches. In nucleotides, the CDR3 is TGTGCCAGCAGAATTAGGGACAGGGGGACGGGTGAAGCTTTCTTT. Encoded protein: CASRIRDRGTGEAFF.

This clonotype was counted a few times. This may come from a read error, since a much larger clone is one base off. The chain links TRBV30 to TRBJ1-1; D possibly corresponds to TRBD1 (6 bases). This CDR3 is built from 12 residues. V lost 5 bases, J lost 6 bases, and 13 bases lay in between. Per germline, CDR1 GTSNPN and CDR2 SVGIG (reference sequence). CDR3: CAWEGSGAEAFF. Here the CDR3 DNA reads TGTGCCTGGGAAGGGTCAGGGGCTGAAGCTTTCTTT.

In this sample, this clonotype turned up many times. One end of the junction varies from germline; a read error may be responsible. The genes are TRBV13 and TRBJ1-1; D is uncertain. CDR3 length: 14 amino acids. Germline V gives CDR1 PRHDT, CDR2 FYEKMQ (reference sequence). CDR3 DNA sequence: TGTGCCAGCAGCCCACTCGGTCTGAACACTGGAGCTTTCTTT. Its protein product is CASSPLGLNTGAFF.

This clonotype has at least ten counts. The V gene is TRBV4-1, the J gene TRBJ2-2; tentative D call: TRBD2 (6 bases). V shed 4 bases and J shed 1 base, with 7 bases lying between them. CDR3 length equals 14 residues. The germline CDR1 and CDR2 sequences are MGHRA and YSYEKL. Here the CDR3 reads CASSRLENTGELFF. The CDR3 region has the DNA TGCGCCAGCAGCCGACTAGAGAACACCGGGGAGCTGTTTTTT.

This clonotype was detected many times. This sequence joins TRBV28 and TRBJ2-7; 9 nucleotides line up with TRBD1. With V trimmed by 5 bases and J by 5 bases, 7 bases remained unmatched. The CDR3 contains 14 residues. Germline V gives CDR1 MDHEN, CDR2 SYDVKM. In DNA, the CDR3 is TGTGCCAGCAGTGGGACAGGGCTGGATCACGAGCAGTACTTC. This encodes CASSGTGLDHEQYF. Full variable domain (rest looked up from reference TRBV28 and TRBJ2-7): DVKVTQSSRYLVKRTGEKVFLECVQDMDHENMFWYRQDPGLGLRLIYFSYDVKMKEKGDIPEGYSVSREKKERFSLILESASTNQTSMYLCASSGTGLDHEQYFGPGTRLTVT.